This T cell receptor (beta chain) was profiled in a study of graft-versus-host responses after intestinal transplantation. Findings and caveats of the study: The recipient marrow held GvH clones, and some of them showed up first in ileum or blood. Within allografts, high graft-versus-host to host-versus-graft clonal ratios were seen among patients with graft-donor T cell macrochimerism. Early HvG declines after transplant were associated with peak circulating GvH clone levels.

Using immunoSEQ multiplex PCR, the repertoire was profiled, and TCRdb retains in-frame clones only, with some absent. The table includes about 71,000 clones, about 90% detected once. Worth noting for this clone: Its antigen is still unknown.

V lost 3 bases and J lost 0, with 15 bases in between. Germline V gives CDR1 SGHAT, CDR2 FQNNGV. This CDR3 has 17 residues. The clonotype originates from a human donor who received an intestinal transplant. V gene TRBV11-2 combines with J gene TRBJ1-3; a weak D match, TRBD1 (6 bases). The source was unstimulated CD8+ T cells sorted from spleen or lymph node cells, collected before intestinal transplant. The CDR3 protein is CASSLRAGANSGNTIYF. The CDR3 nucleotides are TGTGCCAGCAGCTTGAGGGCAGGGGCGAACTCTGGAAACACCATATATTTT.